Each of the 14 T cell receptor beta chains below was sequenced from the same sample in a study of control samples from healthy donors and cancer patients. The protocol was immunoSEQ multiplex PCR, while the TCRdb copy is restricted to in-frame clones and leaves out a portion. There are some 130,000 clones in the sample; more than 85% occur only once, and approximately 9% lies in the top ten. The sample was blood. All receptors derive from a woman aged 30 to 39 in good health.

The chain links TRBV3-1 (or the pseudogene TRBV3-2) to TRBJ2-7; 8 nucleotides align to TRBD2. V shed 5 bases, J shed 0 bases, and the junction held 9 bases outside the gene matches. CDR1 is LGHDT and CDR2 is YNNKEL in the germline V gene (reference sequence). The CDR3 runs 16 residues. The CDR3 sequence is CASSKRTREGSYEQYF. CDR3 nucleotide sequence: TGTGCCAGCAGCAAACGGACCCGGGAGGGCTCCTACGAGCAGTACTTC.

This chain connects TRBV5-1 to TRBJ2-1; D may be TRBD2 (5 bases). The V and J ends lost 6 bases and 6 bases respectively, with 19 bases between them. Germline-derived CDR1 and CDR2 are SGHRS and YFSETQ. The CDR3 spans 15 residues. The CDR3 DNA is TGCGCCAGCAACCCCACTAGACTTATTATCAATGAGCAGTTCTTC. Amino acids: CASNPTRLIINEQFF.

This rearrangement joins TRBV9 to TRBJ1-4, with TRBD1 matching over 7 bases. CDR3 length: 13 amino acids. Germline CDR1 is SGDLS and CDR2 is YYNGEE. V lost 8 bases and J lost 4; bases outside the gene matches: 5. CDR3 sequence: CASSQGGNEKLFF. The CDR3 DNA sequence: TGTGCCAGTTCGCAGGGGGGTAATGAAAAACTGTTTTTT.

CDR3: CASGYRETPGANVLTF. The CDR3 DNA follows: TGTGCCAGCGGGTACAGGGAAACCCCTGGGGCCAACGTCCTGACTTTC. J is TRBJ2-6 and V is TRBV4-2, with D possibly being TRBD1 (6 bases). The V gene lost 8 bases and the J gene lost 2 bases, with 16 bases spanning the gap. The CDR3 extends over 16 amino acids. Germline assignment: CDR1 LGHNA and CDR2 YNFKEQ.

This clone has just one count. J is TRBJ1-5 and V is TRBV27; D is uncertain. CDR3 size: 13 residues. Germline V CDR1 and CDR2: MNHEY, SMNVEV (reference sequence). Trimming took off 8 bases at V and 7 bases at J, with 15 bases between the two ends. The CDR3, as DNA: TGTGCCAGCGGTCGTAAGACGGGCCAGCCCCAGCATTTT. The encoded protein is CASGRKTGQPQHF.

The chain links TRBV11-2 to TRBJ1-3; tentatively, D is TRBD1 (5 bases). V was clipped by 5 bases and J by 0 bases, with 8 bases between them. The germline V gene has CDR1 SGHAT and CDR2 FQNNGV. The CDR3 spans 14 residues. CDR3 bases: TGTGCCAGCAGCCCCGGACACTCTGGAAACACCATATATTTT. Encoded protein: CASSPGHSGNTIYF.

This chain's CDR3 is CASSSNSAGYYEQYF. The CDR3 DNA reads TGTGCCAGCAGCTCCAATTCCGCGGGATACTACGAGCAGTACTTC. The chain is built from TRBV11-2 and TRBJ2-7; D perhaps matches TRBD2 (6 bases). The CDR3 length is 15 residues. The germline CDR1 and CDR2 sequences are SGHAT and FQNNGV. The ends were cut back, 4 bases at V and 3 bases at J, with 16 bases in the middle.

CDR3 amino acids: CASSPGGQGFGYTF. The CDR3 region has the DNA TGTGCCAGCAGTCCGGGGGGACAGGGGTTTGGCTACACCTTC. The chain recombines TRBV27 with TRBJ1-2; TRBD1 aligns across 10 bases. The length of the CDR3 is 14 residues. With 5 bases clipped from V and 7 bases from J, the junction kept 7 bases outside the gene matches. Per the germline V gene, CDR1 is MNHEY and CDR2 is SMNVEV (reference sequence).

CDR3 protein: CASSSQWAGANVLTF. In nucleotides, the CDR3 is TGTGCCAGCAGCTCCCAATGGGCTGGGGCCAACGTCCTGACTTTC. J is TRBJ2-6 and V is TRBV6-2 or TRBV6-3, with D unclear. Between the trimmed V and J ends, which lost 6 bases and 2 bases, there was a span of 11 bases. The germline V gene has CDR1 MNHEY and CDR2 SVGEGT. This CDR3 spans 15 amino acids.

The chain has TRBV7-9 and TRBJ2-5; 8 bases match TRBD2. The CDR3 has 13 residues. Trimming cost V 5 bases and J 5 bases; bases outside gene matches: 4. Germline V lookup: CDR1 SEHNR, CDR2 FQNEAQ (reference sequence). This chain's CDR3 is CASSTQREETQYF. The CDR3 DNA reads as TGTGCCAGCAGCACTCAGCGGGAGGAGACCCAGTACTTC.

The chain combines TRBV6-4 with TRBJ2-1; 11 positions agree with TRBD2. Germline CDR1 and CDR2: MRHNA and SNTAGT. With V trimmed by 4 bases and J by 3 bases, 8 bases remained unmatched. The CDR3 runs to 17 residues. CDR3 sequence (DNA): TGTGCCAGCAGTGTCCACGGGACTAGCGGCCTCTACAATGAGCAGTTCTTC. Translation: CASSVHGTSGLYNEQFF.

V and J are TRBV7-2 and TRBJ1-4; D may be TRBD1 (5 bases). This CDR3 is built from 16 residues. The V end lost 5 bases, the J end lost 8 bases, and 21 bases lay between the germline ends. From germline, CDR1 is SGHTA and CDR2 FQGNSA. Here the CDR3 reads CASSLLSGLRGEKLFF. In nucleotides, the CDR3 is TGTGCCAGCAGCCTCCTCTCGGGGCTAAGAGGGGAAAAACTGTTTTTT.

The chain has TRBV29-1 and TRBJ1-5, with D maybe TRBD1 (5 bases). The CDR3 covers 13 residues. V lost 7 bases, J lost 5 bases, and 15 bases lay in between. The germline V gene has CDR1 SQVTM and CDR2 ANQGSEA. The CDR3 loop is CSASGGKDQPQHF. The CDR3 coding sequence is TGCAGCGCCTCTGGGGGGAAAGATCAGCCCCAGCATTTT. The full variable domain, with the rest looked up from reference TRBV29-1 and TRBJ1-5, is SAVISQKPSRDICQRGTSLTIQCQVDSQVTMMFWYRQQPGQSLTLIATANQGSEATYESGFVIDKFPISRPNLTFSTLTVSNMSPEDSSIYLCSASGGKDQPQHFGDGTRLSIL.

With regard to this clone: One end of the junction varies from germline; a read error may be responsible. This sequence joins TRBV7-7 and TRBJ2-7; weak D call: TRBD2 (5 bases). Per germline, CDR1 SSHAT and CDR2 FNYEAQ (reference sequence). The CDR3 is made up of 13 amino acids. The chain's CDR3 is CASSLASSSEQYF. The DNA of the CDR3 is TGTGCTAGCAGCTTAGCGTCTTCCAGCGAGCAGTACTTC.